This T cell receptor beta chain originates from a study of blood T cells in healthy people across ages. A J-beta primer mix and a sample-barcoded 5' primer were used in a second PCR of about 7 to 11 cycles. TCRdb reanalysed the 5' RACE reads using MiXCR and keeps one entry per CDR3 protein. The table records 700,000 or so distinct CDR3 sequences, 20% to 25% of them present only once. For this clonotype: What it binds is unknown.

Study-level findings and limits: Older individuals had lower TCR beta diversity per million T cells (the decline was roughly linear).

This clonotype was obtained from a man in his 70s in good health. Material for sequencing was blood.

CDR3 loop: CASSFQQGPTGELFF. DNA of the CDR3: TGTGCCAGCAGTTTTCAGCAGGGGCCTACCGGGGAGCTGTTTTTT. The V and J genes are TRBV12-3 or TRBV12-4 and TRBJ2-2; D is possibly TRBD1 (6 bases). The CDR3 is 15 amino acids. V was pared by 3 bases and J by 5 bases, with 13 bases between.